This T cell receptor (beta chain) was recovered during a study of human T cells and chemical hapten exposure. The CDR3 has 15 residues. J was trimmed by 2 bases and V by 2 bases; bases with no gene match: 6. Germline CDR1 SQVTM, CDR2 ANQGSEA. This clonotype was seen only a few times. Unfractionated whole blood was the source of the extracted total RNA. TCRdb recomputed calls from the 5' RACE reads with MiXCR, one row per CDR3 protein. The profile shows about 81,000 distinct CDR3 sequences, approximately 7.7% of them singletons. J is TRBJ2-3 and V is TRBV29-1, with 8 bases lining up with TRBD2. The origin of this receptor is a male donor in good health. CDR3 bases: TGCAGCGTTGAAACGGTTAGCGGGGTCACAGATACGCAGTATTTT. As protein: CSVETVSGVTDTQYF.